The subject of this entry is one T cell receptor (beta chain). The sample originates from a study of blood T cell repertoires in COVID-19. The overall study: Specimens from acute and convalescent COVID-19 originated in the United States, Italy and Spain. From T cells, B-cell-depleted T cells, or PBMCs came the material, which was cDNA or gDNA.

From germline, CDR1 is KGHSH and CDR2 LQKENI. This CDR3 is 12 amino acids long. V lost 3 bases and J 5 bases, leaving 8 bases between the germline ends. Per the authors' pipeline: Reference gene primer amplification in the assay estimated nucleated cell counts. Method: immunoSEQ multiplex PCR; TCRdb's copy keeps in-frame clones and lacks some. V and J calls and clone size come straight from that table; D and trimming were deduced from the DNA. The sample shows more than 35,000 clones, roughly 88% of them seen only once. The rearrangement uses TRBV18 and TRBJ2-7, with a possible D match to TRBD2 (6 bases). Sequenced sample: peripheral blood. This sequence was found in a human donor in a cohort sampled during active COVID-19. CDR3 in DNA: TGTGCCAGCTCACCCGGGAGTCACGAGCAGTACTTC. Protein sequence: CASSPGSHEQYF.